Below, one T cell receptor beta chain is given with its context. There is no known antigen for this receptor. No qualities accompany the bases; no much larger clone lies one base away. The entry originates in a study of T cell responses to AZD1222 COVID-19 vaccine (dated by TCRdb to about 2021). Describing the broader study: AZD1222 recipients with second doses at about 4 weeks or about 12 weeks were pooled, because spike-specific TCR depth and breadth did not differ between schedules. TCR sequencing covered 233 trial participants: 200 to 210 given two doses of AZD1222 and about 26 given two doses of MenACWY control vaccine. Trial participants were enrolled into age subgroups of 18-55, 56-69 and 70-plus years, which contained 148, 28 and 57 TCR-sequenced participants, respectively.

The time point label, as the study defines it: baseline before first vaccination. Vaccinee samples were obtained from the UK trials COV001 and COV002, which included a single-blind randomized controlled phase 2/3 trial of AZD1222 (ChAdOx1 nCoV-19) in healthy adults. For TCRbeta chain sequencing, PBMC samples from trial participants were taken at day 0 and at day 28 after the second dose. In the germline V gene, CDR1 corresponds to MNHEY and CDR2 to SVGEGT. Trimming takes 5 bases off V and 4 bases off J; junction bases not matched to a gene: 11. The CDR3 runs 16 amino acids, cysteine and phenylalanine included. The sequence is cut down to CDR3 DNA, 48 bases in frame from base 1. What the work shows at the level of the full study, not this receptor alone: Because no day 14 peak-response samples were available, repertoires were characterized only after the peak T cell response. Spike-specific TCR breadth and depth rose significantly after two AZD1222 doses compared with day 0 and with MenACWY recipients. Participants were mostly white British and included more females than males, and it was suggested by the authors that clonal diversity may have been underestimated. Nearly half of unique spike-specific TCRs reportedly recognized epitopes outside regions mutated in the B.1.351 and B.1.1.7 variants. The vaccine-associated CD4 TCRs covered the entire spike protein, and the dominant responses fell in regions 160-218 and 743-854. Conclusions about previously exposed vaccinees are limited because only a handful of AZD1222 recipients were SARS-CoV-2 seropositive at baseline. In the small 56-69-year group, the increase in depth fell short of significance, most likely because of low power.

The CDR3 regions of human TCRbeta chains were analyzed by immunosequencing. The paper's processing steps were these. TCRs in the repertoires were matched against a reference library of SARS-CoV-2-specific TCRs that had been generated with the MIRA antigen-specificity platform. Breadth was defined as the fraction of unique TCRs that were SARS-CoV-2-associated, and depth was defined as the fraction of total T cells that were SARS-CoV-2-associated. Using the MIRA data, each spike-specific TCR was assigned both to the spike region to which the TCR was reactive and to a CD4 or CD8 class. Log10-transformed breadth and depth values were compared by one-way ANOVA with Sidak's multiple comparisons tests. TCRdb holds this immuneACCESS table with in-frame rearrangements only. Some clones are missing; in checked studies, unresolved V genes explain under half, and the rest has no known cause. V, J and clone size reflect that table, while D and trimming were determined from the DNA. The sample table contains around 140,000 clones; only one count was recorded for under 95% of them. The ten biggest clones cover approximately 5% of the sample.

The receptor comes from an adult in good health. Source: peripheral blood, taken on day 0 of AZD1222 vaccination. The chain is encoded by TRBV6-2 or TRBV6-3 joined to TRBJ2-1; a stretch of 7 junction bases matches TRBD1. The DNA is TGTGCCAGCAGTCACCCGGGACAGAGAGTTTACAATGAGCAGTTCTTC. Protein translation: CASSHPGQRVYNEQFF.